What follows are 30 T cell receptor beta chains derived from one specimen sequenced in a study of blood T cell repertoires in COVID-19. The table came from immunoSEQ multiplex PCR; TCRdb's copy has only in-frame clones and leaves some out. There are fewer than 350,000 clones in the sample; around 88% occur only once, and 6% to 7% lies in the top ten. Sequenced material: PBMCs or T cells enriched from blood (not recorded which). The receptors derive from a middle-aged woman who had recovered from COVID-19.

This sequence joins TRBV6-5 and TRBJ2-2; 8 bases align to TRBD2. V was pared by 4 bases and J by 5 bases, with 9 bases of the junction left unmatched. The germline CDR1 and CDR2 sequences are MNHEY and SVGAGI. CDR3 size: 16 residues. The CDR3 here is CASSFTGGTRTGELFF. For the CDR3, the DNA is TGTGCCAGCAGTTTCACGGGAGGGACAAGAACCGGGGAGCTGTTTTTT.

This clone has a handful of counts. The chain combines TRBV10-3 with TRBJ1-1; D gene unclear. V was clipped by 0 bases and J by 4 bases, with 12 bases between them. The germline CDR1 and CDR2 sequences are ENHRY and SYGVKD. CDR3 size: 15 residues. CDR3 nucleotides: TGTGCCATCAGTGAGTCGGAGGGAGTCGTCACTGAAGCTTTCTTT. Amino acid sequence: CAISESEGVVTEAFF.

This chain's CDR3 is CASSYPGEETQYF. The CDR3 DNA is TGTGCCAGCAGCTATCCGGGAGAAGAGACCCAGTACTTC. V and J are TRBV5-4 and TRBJ2-5; tentatively, D is TRBD2 (6 bases). CDR3 length: 13 residues. CDR1 is SGHNT and CDR2 is YYREEE in the germline V gene (reference sequence). V was shortened by 3 bases and J by 3 bases, with 9 bases between the two germline ends.

The chain links TRBV12-3 or TRBV12-4 to TRBJ1-5; 7 bases agree with TRBD1. Trimming at V came to 6 bases and at J to 3 bases, leaving 2 bases not matched to a gene. This CDR3 comprises 13 residues. CDR3 DNA sequence: TGTGCCAGCAGGGGACAGTTCAATCAGCCCCAGCATTTT. Translation gives CASRGQFNQPQHF.

The rearrangement uses TRBV4-1 and TRBJ1-2; 8 nucleotides agree with TRBD1. Trimming removed 6 bases from V and 4 bases from J; junction bases left unmatched: 4. The CDR3 loop spans 13 amino acids. Per germline, CDR1 MGHRA and CDR2 YSYEKL. This CDR3 is CASSQGAGYGYTF. For the CDR3, the DNA is TGCGCCAGCAGTCAGGGGGCGGGCTATGGCTACACCTTC.

The rearrangement links TRBV15 to TRBJ2-4, with D possibly being TRBD2 (7 bases). Germline V gene lookup returns CDR1 LNHNV and CDR2 YYDKDF (reference sequence). Trimming removed 1 base at V and 5 bases at J, with 9 bases between. The length of the CDR3 is 14 residues. DNA for the CDR3: TGTGCCACCAGCAGAGTAGGGGGGGAAAACATTCAGTACTTC. Encoded protein: CATSRVGGENIQYF.

V usage is TRBV7-8 and J usage is TRBJ2-3; the D gene is possibly TRBD1 (5 bases). V gave up 5 bases and J gave up 0 bases, with 15 bases separating them. Germline CDR1 SGHVS, CDR2 FQNEAQ. The CDR3 totals 16 residues. The CDR3 sequence: CASSHRQNPSTDTQYF. The CDR3 DNA is TGTGCCAGCAGCCACCGACAGAATCCTAGCACAGATACGCAGTATTTT.

The V gene is TRBV28, the J gene TRBJ2-3, with D tentatively TRBD1 (8 bases). This CDR3 is 19 amino acids long. The V gene's germline CDR1 is MDHEN and CDR2 SYDVKM. The germline V and J ends were trimmed by 6 bases and 0 bases, with 25 bases remaining between them. This CDR3 is CASSTSGGRGLWSTDTQYF. The DNA for the CDR3 is TGTGCCAGCAGCACTTCGGGGGGCAGGGGGCTCTGGAGCACAGATACGCAGTATTTT. The full variable domain, in which reference TRBV28 and TRBJ2-3 provide the parts outside the CDR3, is DVKVTQSSRYLVKRTGEKVFLECVQDMDHENMFWYRQDPGLGLRLIYFSYDVKMKEKGDIPEGYSVSREKKERFSLILESASTNQTSMYLCASSTSGGRGLWSTDTQYFGPGTRLTVL.

J is TRBJ2-5 and V is TRBV28; TRBD2 is a possible D gene (5 bases). Germline loops: CDR1 MDHEN, CDR2 SYDVKM. The ends were cut back, 6 bases at V and 5 bases at J, with 16 bases in the middle. The CDR3 contains 14 residues. The CDR3 DNA reads as TGTGCCAGCAGCCTTGGGGTGGGAGTCGAGACCCAGTACTTC. It translates to CASSLGVGVETQYF. The full variable domain, completed using reference TRBV28 and TRBJ2-5, is DVKVTQSSRYLVKRTGEKVFLECVQDMDHENMFWYRQDPGLGLRLIYFSYDVKMKEKGDIPEGYSVSREKKERFSLILESASTNQTSMYLCASSLGVGVETQYFGPGTRLLVL.

V gene TRBV6-6 combines with J gene TRBJ2-2; weak D call: TRBD1 (6 bases). Germline V gives CDR1 MNHNY, CDR2 SVGAGI (reference sequence). CDR3 length equals 14 residues. CDR3 sequence: CVVAQGRDTGELFF. CDR3 sequence (DNA): TGTGTCGTAGCGCAGGGGCGCGACACCGGGGAGCTGTTTTTT.

The chain is built from TRBV28 and TRBJ1-4, with 8 nucleotides matching TRBD1. After removal of 8 bases from V and 8 bases from J, the junction contained 4 bases not matched to a gene. The CDR3 contains 12 residues. CDR1 is MDHEN, CDR2 SYDVKM, per germline. CDR3 sequence reads: CASRQGYEKLFF. The CDR3 bases are TGTGCCAGCCGACAGGGGTACGAAAAACTGTTTTTT.

The chain carries TRBV27 and TRBJ2-7; 11 bases are shared with TRBD2. CDR1 and CDR2 (germline): MNHEY, SMNVEV (reference sequence). This CDR3 is 15 amino acids long. V was clipped by 5 bases and J by 2 bases; unmatched bases: 5. The CDR3 coding sequence is TGTGCCAGCAGTGCACCGGGACTAGCGGCCTACGAGCAGTACTTC. Residues: CASSAPGLAAYEQYF.

This clone was seen only a few times. The V and J genes are TRBV7-2 and TRBJ2-7; D is unclear. V was trimmed by 0 bases and J by 10 bases, leaving 10 bases between them. The CDR3 has 12 residues. CDR1 SGHTA and CDR2 FQGNSA come from the germline V gene. CDR3 coding DNA: TGTGCCAGCAGCTTAGCGGTGGGCCAACAGTACTTC. Protein sequence: CASSLAVGQQYF.

In its sample, this clone was seen a few times. This rearrangement joins TRBV4-2 to TRBJ2-7, with TRBD2 as a possible D gene (6 bases). V lost 0 bases and J lost 4, with 25 bases in between. The CDR3 covers 19 residues. CDR1 and CDR2 (germline): LGHNA, YNFKEQ. In nucleotides, the CDR3 is TGTGCCAGCAGCCAAGAAGTTGGGGTGGGAGGAACTAGCATATACGAGCAGTACTTC. Its protein is CASSQEVGVGGTSIYEQYF.

This chain joins TRBV7-9 and TRBJ2-3, with TRBD2 identical over 7 bases. In germline, CDR1 is SEHNR, CDR2 FQNEAQ (reference sequence). Trimming cost V 5 bases and J 3 bases; bases outside gene matches: 11. This CDR3 spans 16 amino acids. The CDR3 nucleotides read TGTGCCAGCAGCCCGAAGGGGAGCGGGATTACAGATACGCAGTATTTT. Its protein is CASSPKGSGITDTQYF. Using reference TRBV7-9 and TRBJ2-3 for the parts outside the CDR3, the full variable domain is DTGVSQNPRHKITKRGQNVTFRCDPISEHNRLYWYRQTLGQGPEFLTYFQNEAQLEKSRLLSDRFSAERPKGSFSTLEIQRTEQGDSAMYLCASSPKGSGITDTQYFGPGTRLTVL.

To note about this clone: Additional DNA sequences in this sample encode the identical CDR3. The chain combines TRBV9 with TRBJ2-1; 12 nucleotides align to TRBD2. Germline assignment: CDR1 SGDLS and CDR2 YYNGEE. The CDR3 is made up of 15 amino acids. The V and J ends lost 2 bases and 4 bases, in that order; junction bases with no gene match: 1. In DNA, the CDR3 is TGTGCCAGCAGCGTCGGGACTAGCGGGTACAATGAGCAGTTCTTC. This sequence encodes CASSVGTSGYNEQFF.

V is TRBV30 and J is TRBJ1-4; TRBD1 aligns across 8 bases. Germline CDR1 reads GTSNPN; CDR2 reads SVGIG (reference sequence). V lost 0 bases, J lost 5 bases, and 5 bases stayed unmatched. The CDR3 is 15 residues long. This CDR3 is CAWSVDRGTNEKLFF. In nucleotides, the CDR3 is TGTGCCTGGAGTGTAGACAGGGGAACCAATGAAAAACTGTTTTTT.

J is TRBJ1-1 and V is TRBV2; 11 nucleotides match TRBD1. The CDR3 has 14 amino acids. The V gene's germline CDR1 is SNHLY and CDR2 FYNNEI. V lost 5 bases to trimming and J lost 8 bases; unmatched junction nucleotides: 7. CDR3 loop: CASSRMDRGREAFF. CDR3 coding DNA: TGTGCCAGCAGTCGGATGGACAGGGGGCGCGAAGCTTTCTTT. The variable domain in full, completed from reference TRBV2 and TRBJ1-1, reads EPEVTQTPSHQVTQMGQEVILRCVPISNHLYFYWYRQILGQKVEFLVSFYNNEISEKSEIFDDQFSVERPDGSNFTLKIRSTKLEDSAMYFCASSRMDRGREAFFGQGTRLTVV.

The chain combines TRBV2 with TRBJ1-1, with unresolved D. Germline loops: CDR1 SNHLY, CDR2 FYNNEI. The length of the CDR3 is 12 residues. The germline V and J ends were trimmed by 8 bases and 1 base, with 8 bases remaining between them. The CDR3, as DNA: TGTGCCAGCGGGCGAACGAACACTGAAGCTTTCTTT. Translated: CASGRTNTEAFF.

The chain joins TRBV9 to TRBJ2-6; weak D call: TRBD1 (6 bases). Trimming left V 3 bases short and J 3 bases short, with 16 bases between. The CDR3 sequence is 17 residues long. The germline gives CDR1 SGDLS, CDR2 YYNGEE. The CDR3 is CASSAQQGAVGANVLTF. CDR3 in DNA: TGTGCCAGCAGCGCACAACAGGGAGCGGTTGGGGCCAACGTCCTGACTTTC.

This clone showed up just a few times. The V gene is TRBV28, the J gene TRBJ1-5, with 7 bases aligning to TRBD1. The germline V gene has CDR1 MDHEN and CDR2 SYDVKM. The CDR3 runs to 14 residues. V trimming: 5 bases; J trimming: 7 bases; junction bases outside the gene matches: 8. The CDR3 sequence is CASSQTGREQPQHF. As DNA, the CDR3 is TGTGCCAGCAGTCAGACAGGGAGAGAACAGCCCCAGCATTTT.

This clone has at least ten counts. The rearrangement links TRBV7-3 to TRBJ1-1; D unresolved. The V end was cut by 4 bases, the J end by 3 bases, with 9 bases between. The CDR3 length is 13 residues. Germline CDR1 reads SGHTA; CDR2 reads FQGTGA. The CDR3 sequence: CASSYHGYTEAFF. For the CDR3, the DNA is TGTGCCAGCAGCTACCACGGTTACACTGAAGCTTTCTTT.

The chain recombines TRBV6-6 with TRBJ2-2; 11 bases map to TRBD2. V gave up 1 base and J gave up 6 bases; unmatched junction bases: 4. Germline loops: CDR1 MNHNY, CDR2 SVGAGI (reference sequence). The CDR3 contains 16 residues. The CDR3 nucleotides are TGTGCCAGCAGTTACTTAGCGGGAGGGGGCCCCGGGGAGCTGTTTTTT. Translating gives CASSYLAGGGPGELFF.

V gene TRBV30 combines with J gene TRBJ1-5; TRBD1 might be the D (6 bases). CDR1 and CDR2 from the germline V gene are GTSNPN and SVGIG (reference sequence). The CDR3 covers 15 residues. The ends were cut back, 2 bases at V and 0 bases at J, with 11 bases in the middle. The CDR3 loop reads CAWSSGRGSNQPQHF. The CDR3 DNA follows: TGTGCCTGGAGTAGTGGCAGGGGTAGCAATCAGCCCCAGCATTTT.

The chain is built from TRBV5-1 and TRBJ2-3, with D possibly TRBD2 on 6 matching bases. V gave up 3 bases and J gave up 2 bases, with 16 bases separating them. CDR3 length equals 16 residues. CDR1 is SGHRS, CDR2 YFSETQ, per germline. The CDR3 DNA is TGCGCCAGCAGCTGGTATGGGGACTCTCTCACAGATACGCAGTATTTT. Protein product: CASSWYGDSLTDTQYF.

This clone has just a few counts. The chain links TRBV27 to TRBJ2-2; D possibly corresponds to TRBD1 (6 bases). Trimming shortened V by 2 bases and J by 4 bases, and 11 bases separated the two germline ends. CDR3 length: 15 residues. In germline, CDR1 is MNHEY, CDR2 SMNVEV (reference sequence). The CDR3 nucleotides are TGTGCCAGCAGTTTAATACGGGACACCACCGGGGAGCTGTTTTTT. It is translated as CASSLIRDTTGELFF.

The chain has TRBV3-1 (or the pseudogene TRBV3-2) and TRBJ1-4; the D is unclear. Germline CDR1 reads LGHDT; CDR2 reads YNNKEL (reference sequence). This CDR3 contains 15 residues. V was cut by 4 bases and J by 5 bases, with 14 bases left in between. CDR3 amino acids: CASSPQSLGNEKLFF. CDR3 in DNA: TGTGCCAGCAGCCCCCAGTCTCTCGGGAATGAAAAACTGTTTTTT.

The rearrangement uses TRBV9 and TRBJ1-1; 9 nucleotides match TRBD1. This CDR3 is 19 amino acids long. The junction had 20 bases not matched to a gene; V was cut back by 3 bases and J by 5 bases. Germline-derived CDR1 and CDR2 are SGDLS and YYNGEE. CDR3 in DNA: TGTGCCAGCAGCGGAGGGGGATTAGCTTGGACAGGGGCGGCTACTGAAGCTTTCTTT. This encodes CASSGGGLAWTGAATEAFF.

This rearrangement joins TRBV15 to TRBJ1-6; TRBD1 might be the D (5 bases). Germline V gene lookup returns CDR1 LNHNV and CDR2 YYDKDF (reference sequence). Between the trimmed V and J ends, which lost 0 bases and 13 bases, there was a span of 10 bases. This CDR3 has 13 residues. The CDR3 DNA reads TGTGCCACCAGCAGAGATGGGGGGGGGCCCCTCCACTTT. Translation: CATSRDGGGPLHF.

This clone came up once. The chain is built from TRBV11-2 and TRBJ2-2; the match to TRBD2 covers 13 bases. Trimming took 3 bases from V and 4 from J; bases not matched to a gene: 5. This CDR3 is 17 amino acids long. Germline lookup yields CDR1 SGHAT and CDR2 FQNNGV. The CDR3 loop is CASSFGLAGEGTGELFF. For the CDR3, the DNA is TGTGCCAGCAGCTTTGGACTAGCGGGAGAAGGCACCGGGGAGCTGTTTTTT.